This T cell receptor beta chain was recorded in a study of a mutant IDH1 vaccine in newly diagnosed glioma. About the research overall: Beginning 4-6 weeks after radiotherapy alone, or with temozolomide cycles, vaccination took place.

As for time point: week 11, during vaccination. One vaccine dose held 300 ug of mutant IDH1 20-mer peptide and came with topical imiquimod. With regard to this clone: Its antigen is currently unknown.

Findings and caveats of the study: Vaccine-induced responses were seen in under 95% of patients, spanning several MHC alleles.

This CDR3 is 14 amino acids long. Trimming removed 5 bases at V and 4 bases at J, with 14 bases between. Germline loops: CDR1 SGHTA, CDR2 FQGNSA. Assay: immunoSEQ multiplex PCR; the TCRdb copy retains only in-frame clones and omits some. The table has 55,000 or so clones, around 90% seen once. J is TRBJ2-5 and V is TRBV7-2; tentatively, D is TRBD1 or TRBD2 (6 bases each). This clonotype was sampled from a man aged 50 or older with glioma. The specimen was PBMCs, collected from a glioma patient whose treatment included an IDH1 peptide vaccine. The DNA for the CDR3 is TGTGCCAGCAGCCTCGGAGGAGGGGGAGAGACCCAGTACTTC. Residues: CASSLGGGGETQYF.